Below are 5 T cell receptor beta chains sequenced from a single sample in a study of shared clonotypes between healthy human individuals. Sequencing was performed with immunoSEQ multiplex PCR; in TCRdb, only in-frame clones are kept and a portion is missing. Altogether 2 million to 2.5 million clones are present, under 95% being singletons, with the ten largest covering around 0.37%. Sequenced material: naive CD4+ T cells from PBMCs. Subset reported: CD45RA+ positively selected. These receptors were obtained from a man aged 18 to 30 in good health. Some clones in this sample may be carry-over from other donors' samples.

This chain joins TRBV7-2 and TRBJ1-2; 7 bases map to TRBD1. The CDR3 sequence is 14 residues long. J was trimmed by 5 bases and V by 4 bases; bases with no gene match: 7. Germline V CDR1 and CDR2: SGHTA, FQGNSA. CDR3 nucleotides: TGTGCCAGCAGCTCTAGACAGGGTCGGTATGGCTACACCTTC. This sequence encodes CASSSRQGRYGYTF.

The chain couples TRBV14 to TRBJ2-1, with 11 bases identical to TRBD2. CDR1 and CDR2 from the germline V gene are SGHDN and FVKESK. This CDR3 has 19 amino acids. V trimming: 0 bases; J trimming: 4 bases; junction bases outside the gene matches: 11. CDR3 sequence (DNA): TGTGCCAGCAGCCAAGACAGAAGACCGGGACTAGCGGAATACAATGAGCAGTTCTTC. It translates to CASSQDRRPGLAEYNEQFF.

This clone occurred once. One end of the junction does not line up with germline, which may come from a read error. This rearrangement joins TRBV18 to TRBJ2-7, with TRBD2 matching over 13 bases. This CDR3 has 16 residues. Germline V gives CDR1 KGHSH, CDR2 LQKENI. The CDR3 protein is CASSPGLAGTSSEQYF. DNA of the CDR3: TGTGCCAGCTCACCGGGACTAGCGGGGACCTCCTCCGAGCAGTACTTC. Supplemented by reference TRBV18 and TRBJ2-7, the full variable domain reads NAGVMQNPRHLVRRRGQEARLRCSPMKGHSHVYWYRQLPEEGLKFMVYLQKENIIDESGMPKERFSAEFPKEGPSILRIQQVVRGDSAAYFCASSPGLAGTSSEQYFGPGTRLTVT.

Worth noting for this clone: A read error may account for a junction end that differs from germline. The CDR3 reads CAGSSNSHRTQYF. The CDR3 region has the DNA TGTGCCGGCAGCTCTAACTCCCATCGTACGCAGTATTTT. This chain connects TRBV5-6 to TRBJ2-3; D not resolved. Germline CDR1 and CDR2: SGHDT and YYEEEE. The CDR3 runs to 13 residues.

J is TRBJ2-5 and V is TRBV4-1, with 9 nucleotides matching TRBD2. The CDR3 contains 17 residues. The J segment lost 1 base and the V segment lost 4 bases, leaving 10 bases of the junction unmatched. Germline CDR1 is MGHRA and CDR2 is YSYEKL. The chain's CDR3 is CASSPGGRLAVQETQYF. The CDR3, as DNA: TGCGCCAGCAGCCCGGGGGGAAGACTAGCGGTCCAAGAGACCCAGTACTTC.